Below, one TCR beta chain is given with its context. Antigen: not known. This entry belongs to a study of vaccination effects on CD4 cells after COVID-19. Clones were sequenced by immunoSEQ multiplex PCR, and TCRdb holds only the in-frame ones, with some missing. The table includes 62,000 or so clones, 80% detected once. Within the ViraFEST assay, antigen-specific CD4+ T cells underwent expansion with viral peptide pools prior to sequencing. Scientists isolated CD4+ T cells after a roughly ten-day culture period ended. The vaccine recipients had no prior SARS-CoV-2 infection, with negative nucleocapsid antibodies. V lost 5 bases and J lost 7; bases outside the gene matches: 5. The CDR3 covers 14 residues. Germline V lookup: CDR1 SNHLY, CDR2 FYNNEI.

The chain recombines TRBV2 with TRBJ1-6; 7 bases are shared with TRBD1. The clonotype originates from a human donor who received a COVID-19 vaccine. The specimen comprised CD4+ T cells from PBMCs cultured with SARS-CoV-2 spike peptides, sampled before COVID-19 vaccination. CDR3: CASSRQGGNSPLHF. For the CDR3, the DNA is TGTGCCAGCAGTCGGCAGGGGGGAAATTCACCCCTCCACTTT.